These 18 T cell receptor beta chains came from one sample sequenced in a study of identical twins. TCRdb used MiXCR to reprocess the 5' RACE reads, holding one entry per CDR3 protein. The data hold 350,000 to 400,000 distinct CDR3 sequences, with 7% to 9.5% observed a single time. The sample was naive T cells sorted from blood. These receptors originate from a woman aged 50 to 60 in good health.

The chain has TRBV12-3 or TRBV12-4 and TRBJ2-7; D ambiguous. With 9 bases removed from V and 5 bases from J, the gap between germline ends came to 14 bases. There are 12 residues in the CDR3. CDR3: CARATCVHEQYV. The DNA for the CDR3 is TGTGCCAGGGCCACGTGCGTCCACGAGCAGTACGTC.

CDR3 in DNA: TGCAGCGTTTTCTCTTCCCATGAGCAGTTCTTC. Protein sequence: CSVFSSHEQFF. The V call is TRBV29-1, the J call TRBJ2-1; D not resolved. V dropped 5 bases and J dropped 8 bases, with 10 bases sitting between them. CDR1 is SQVTM and CDR2 is ANQGSEA in the germline V gene. The CDR3 is 11 residues long.

This clonotype was detected only once. Compared with germline, one end of the junction differs, possibly owing to a read error. The gene calls are TRBV12-3 or TRBV12-4 and TRBJ2-5; weak D call: TRBD2 (6 bases). This CDR3 is built from 15 residues. The CDR3 nucleotides read TGTGCCAGCGCGAATTATAGCGGCTTCCAAGAGACCCAGTGCTTC. Its protein product is CASANYSGFQETQCF.

V gene TRBV5-1 combines with J gene TRBJ1-1; D is uncertain. The CDR3 totals 14 residues. Germline CDR1 reads SGHRS; CDR2 reads YFSETQ. The germline V and J ends were trimmed by 3 bases and 1 base, with 10 bases remaining between them. The CDR3 nucleotides read TGCGCCAGCAGCTATTTAGACGGGAACACTGAAGCTTTCTTT. It translates to CASSYLDGNTEAFF.

In its sample, this clonotype was seen a few times. This chain connects TRBV12-3 or TRBV12-4 to TRBJ2-2, with TRBD2 matching 9 bases. V was clipped by 1 base and J by 4 bases; unmatched bases: 1. CDR3 length: 15 amino acids. CDR3 DNA sequence: TGTGCCAGCAGTTTAGGCGGGAGGGCCACCGGGGAGCTGTTTTTT. This codes for CASSLGGRATGELFF.

The rearrangement uses TRBV10-3 and TRBJ2-1; possible D gene TRBD2, 7 bases. The CDR3 is 15 amino acids. Germline CDR1 reads ENHRY; CDR2 reads SYGVKD. V was trimmed by 2 bases and J by 8 bases, leaving 16 bases between them. For the CDR3, the DNA is TGTGCCATCAGTGAGGCGGGGGCGAGTAGGCATGAGCAGTTCTTC. Translated: CAISEAGASRHEQFF.

This clonotype has ten or more counts. The rearrangement joins TRBV20-1 to TRBJ2-1; 8 bases match TRBD2. Trimming at V came to 4 bases and at J to 6 bases, leaving 11 bases not matched to a gene. CDR3 length: 15 residues. The germline gives CDR1 DFQATT, CDR2 SNEGSKA (reference sequence). The CDR3 is CSAKWGSGTPNEQFF. CDR3 DNA: TGCAGTGCTAAATGGGGTAGCGGGACCCCCAATGAGCAGTTCTTC.

This clonotype showed up many times. The chain carries TRBV7-9 and TRBJ1-6, with D maybe TRBD1 (6 bases). CDR3 length: 15 amino acids. Trimming pared 4 bases from V and 8 bases from J, leaving 15 bases between. Looked up from germline, CDR1 is SEHNR and CDR2 is FQNEAQ (reference sequence). The chain's CDR3 is CASSWAGTQDSPLHF. CDR3 nucleotide sequence: TGTGCCAGCAGCTGGGCTGGGACACAAGATTCACCCCTCCACTTT.

Many counts were recorded for this clonotype. V is TRBV6-2 or TRBV6-3 and J is TRBJ2-7; D perhaps matches TRBD1 (6 bases). Germline CDR1 reads MNHEY; CDR2 reads SVGEGT. This CDR3 region has 13 residues. V was clipped by 4 bases and J by 3 bases, with 10 bases between them. The CDR3 region has the DNA TGTGCCAGCAGTTTCACAGGGATCTACGAGCAGTACGTC. This sequence encodes CASSFTGIYEQYV.

J is TRBJ2-7 and V is TRBV18; 7 nucleotides agree with TRBD1. The length of the CDR3 is 16 residues. CDR1 and CDR2 from the germline V gene are KGHSH and LQKENI. The J segment lost 0 bases and the V segment lost 2 bases, leaving 7 bases of the junction unmatched. The CDR3 region is CASSPKGQAGSYEQYV. The CDR3 DNA reads TGTGCCAGCTCACCAAAAGGACAGGCGGGCTCCTACGAGCAGTACGTC.

This clonotype was recorded at least ten times. The V call is TRBV27, the J call TRBJ2-7; D is perhaps TRBD1 or TRBD2 (6 bases each). Germline-derived CDR1 and CDR2 are MNHEY and SMNVEV (reference sequence). CDR3 size: 16 residues. V lost 2 bases to trimming and J lost 2 bases, with 16 bases between them. CDR3 sequence reads: CASSLGYGGDTYEQYF. CDR3 coding DNA: TGTGCCAGCAGTTTAGGTTACGGAGGGGACACCTACGAGCAGTACTTC.

This clonotype was seen a handful of times. The genes are TRBV5-6 and TRBJ2-1; TRBD2 aligns across 14 bases. Germline loops: CDR1 SGHDT, CDR2 YYEEEE. The CDR3 length is 19 residues. The V gene end was trimmed by 4 bases and the J gene end by 8 bases; junction bases not matched to a gene: 17. The CDR3 here is CASSGTAPGLAGVGDEQFF. The CDR3 DNA reads as TGTGCCAGCAGCGGTACGGCCCCGGGACTAGCGGGAGTTGGTGATGAGCAGTTCTTC.

This chain joins TRBV7-3 and TRBJ2-1, with 8 bases fitting TRBD1. The CDR3 contains 16 residues. Germline loops: CDR1 SGHTA, CDR2 FQGTGA. V trimming: 2 bases; J trimming: 3 bases; junction bases outside the gene matches: 6. The CDR3: CASSLFSGQGYNEQFF. The DNA of the CDR3 is TGTGCCAGCAGCTTATTCTCTGGACAGGGCTACAATGAGCAGTTCTTC.

This clonotype was seen a handful of times. The V gene is TRBV3-1, the J gene TRBJ2-5; 8 nucleotides align to TRBD1. CDR1 is LGHDT, CDR2 YNNKEL, per germline (reference sequence). Germline trimming cut 1 base from V and 2 bases from J; bases unmatched to any gene: 6. This CDR3 is 16 amino acids long. CDR3 residues: CASSQVTGGQQETQYF. CDR3 nucleotide sequence: TGTGCCAGCAGCCAAGTAACAGGGGGTCAGCAAGAGACCCAGTACTTC.

This clonotype has only a few counts. The V call is TRBV5-1, the J call TRBJ2-1; 10 bases line up with TRBD2. The CDR3 length is 15 residues. From germline, CDR1 is SGHRS and CDR2 YFSETQ. V lost 0 bases, J lost 5 bases, and 2 bases stayed unmatched. The CDR3 here is CASSLVTSGNNEQFF. CDR3 nucleotide sequence: TGCGCCAGCAGCTTGGTCACTAGCGGGAACAATGAGCAGTTCTTC.

The chain joins TRBV4-1 to TRBJ2-7, with TRBD1 as a possible D gene (6 bases). Looked up from germline, CDR1 is MGHRA and CDR2 is YSYEKL. Trimming took 4 bases from V and 3 from J, leaving 16 bases between them. This CDR3 spans 15 amino acids. In nucleotides, the CDR3 is TGCGCCAGCAGCCCCGGCCAAAACAGGGACTACGAGCAGTACGTC. Translated: CASSPGQNRDYEQYV.

With respect to this clonotype: A much larger clonotype is one base distant, so this may be a read error. This chain uses TRBV27 with TRBJ1-1; the D gene is possibly TRBD1 (5 bases). Germline V CDR1 and CDR2: MNHEY, SMNVEV (reference sequence). The ends were cut back, 6 bases at V and 6 bases at J, with 14 bases in the middle. This CDR3 has 13 amino acids. The chain's CDR3 is CASRRDPYPEAFF. Written as DNA, the CDR3 is TGTGCCAGCAGGCGGGACCCGTACCCTGAAGCTTTCTTT.

The chain has TRBV7-8 and TRBJ2-6; D remains ambiguous. There are 12 residues in the CDR3. Per germline, CDR1 SGHVS and CDR2 FQNEAQ. Trimming took off 4 bases at V and 3 bases at J, with 1 base between the two ends. CDR3 nucleotide sequence: TGTGCCAGCAGCTATGGGGCCAACGTCCTGACTTTC. Its translation is CASSYGANVLTF.